This is a list of T cell receptor beta chains from one sample in a study of blood T cells in healthy people across ages. TCRdb passed the 5' RACE reads through MiXCR, listing each CDR3 protein once. The sample carries 1.5 million to 2 million distinct CDR3 sequences, about 50% recorded once. Input material: blood. Source of these receptors: a woman in her thirties or forties in good health. Both conserved end residues are part of each CDR3. A D gene is named only where the DNA matches it firmly. Clone size appears in some rows only: once, few, many, or a class for an expanded clone.

many,TRBJ2-5,TRBV10-3,-,CATCNFGQAGTQYF,TGTGCCACCTGTAACTTCGGACAAGCCGGGACCCAGTACTTC
-,TRBJ1-2,TRBV12-3/TRBV12-4,TRBD1,CASSPAGGQGHYGYTF,TGTGCCAGCAGTCCTGCCGGGGGACAGGGACACTATGGCTACACCTTC
-,TRBJ2-3,TRBV6-2/TRBV6-3,TRBD2,CASNWAGTRTDTQYF,TGTGCCAGCAATTGGGCCGGGACTAGAACAGATACGCAGTATTTT
-,TRBJ2-7,TRBV29-1,TRBD2,CSVGGGNSYNEQYF,TGCAGCGTTGGCGGGGGGAACTCCTACAATGAGCAGTACTTC
few,TRBJ2-7,TRBV6-2/TRBV6-3,-,CASGYGQNYEQYF,TGTGCCAGCGGCTATGGACAGAACTACGAGCAGTACTTC
-,TRBJ1-2,TRBV3-1,-,CASNQPTFLGDGYTF,TGTGCCAGCAACCAACCAACCTTCTTGGGCGATGGCTACACCTTC
few,TRBJ1-1,TRBV20-1,-,CSARRGQNTEAFF,TGCAGTGCTAGACGGGGGCAGAACACTGAAGCTTTCTTT
-,TRBJ2-7,TRBV6-5,-,CASRSNRASGEQYF,TGTGCCAGCAGATCAAATAGGGCTTCAGGAGAGCAGTACTTC
-,TRBJ2-6,TRBV4-1,-,CASSQESGQPYPSGANVLTF,TGCGCCAGCAGCCAAGAATCAGGACAGCCTTATCCTTCTGGGGCCAACGTCCTGACTTTC
few,TRBJ1-4,TRBV28,-,CASTWDKSSTNEKLFF,TGTGCCAGCACATGGGACAAATCTTCAACTAATGAAAAACTGTTTTTT
-,TRBJ2-7,TRBV27,TRBD1,CASSSGQAHYEQYF,TGTGCCAGCAGTTCGGGACAGGCTCATTACGAGCAGTACTTC
once,TRBJ1-1,TRBV12-3/TRBV12-4,-,CASTRGGGSEAFF,TGTGCCAGCACCCGGGGGGGTGGCTCTGAAGCTTTCTTT
-,TRBJ1-5,TRBV5-5,-,CASSLGTDYYSNQPQHF,TGTGCCAGCAGCTTGGGGACAGACTACTATAGCAATCAGCCCCAGCATTTT
few,TRBJ1-4,TRBV5-1,-,CASSASGEANEKLFF,TGCGCCAGCAGCGCCTCGGGGGAGGCTAATGAAAAACTGTTTTTT
-,TRBJ2-1,TRBV4-3,-,CASSPIWGTYNEQFF,TGCGCCAGCAGCCCAATTTGGGGGACGTACAATGAGCAGTTCTTC
-,TRBJ2-5,TRBV3-1,-,CASSQHHEETQYF,TGTGCCAGCAGCCAACACCACGAAGAGACCCAGTACTTC
-,TRBJ1-1,TRBV6-5,-,CASSFPGVEAFF,TGTGCCAGCAGTTTCCCGGGGGTTGAAGCTTTCTTT
-,TRBJ2-3,TRBV6-5,-,CASGWGGEDADTQYF,TGTGCCAGCGGCTGGGGCGGGGAGGACGCAGATACGCAGTATTTT
-,TRBJ2-1,TRBV5-1,TRBD1,CASSLGQQGSYNEQFF,TGCGCCAGCAGCCTGGGACAGCAAGGCTCCTACAATGAGCAGTTCTTC
few,TRBJ2-3,TRBV9,-,CASSVGGGFVTDTQYF,TGTGCCAGCAGCGTAGGGGGCGGCTTCGTCACAGATACGCAGTATTTT
-,TRBJ2-1,TRBV7-2,TRBD1,CASSLVQGAVDEQFF,TGTGCCAGCAGCTTAGTGCAGGGGGCAGTTGATGAGCAGTTCTTC
-,TRBJ2-5,TRBV6-5,TRBD2,CASSYSPLAGYQETQYF,TGTGCCAGCAGTTACTCGCCACTAGCGGGGTACCAAGAGACCCAGTACTTC
few,TRBJ1-2,TRBV20-1,-,CSARGRGREGYTF,TGCAGTGCTAGGGGTCGAGGGCGTGAAGGCTACACCTTC
-,TRBJ2-5,TRBV7-9,TRBD2,CASSFPQRGGGETQYF,TGTGCCAGCAGCTTCCCCCAGCGGGGTGGAGGAGAGACCCAGTACTTC
-,TRBJ1-1,TRBV20-1,TRBD1,CSVTDRGINTEAFF,TGCAGTGTTACAGACAGGGGGATAAACACTGAAGCTTTCTTT
-,TRBJ2-3,TRBV5-1,-,CASSGSISGTQYF,TGCGCCAGCAGCGGATCAATATCAGGTACGCAGTATTTT
-,TRBJ1-1,TRBV29-1,-,CSVGRTANTEAFF,TGCAGCGTGGGAAGGACGGCAAACACTGAAGCTTTCTTT
few,TRBJ2-5,TRBV20-1,TRBD2,CRPSGGSQETQYF,TGCAGACCTAGCGGGGGCTCGCAAGAGACCCAGTACTTC
-,TRBJ2-6,TRBV19,-,CASIGGKYGANVLTF,TGTGCCAGTATTGGGGGGAAATATGGGGCCAACGTCCTGACTTTC
-,TRBJ2-3,TRBV18,TRBD1,CASSPPRAGGVSDTQYF,TGTGCCAGCTCACCTCCCCGCGCAGGGGGCGTTTCAGATACGCAGTATTTT
-,TRBJ1-2,TRBV20-1,-,CSALTTGRNYGYTF,TGCAGTGCTCTCACTACAGGGAGAAATTATGGCTACACCTTC
few,TRBJ1-2,TRBV29-1,TRBD1,CSVGRTGSYGYTF,TGCAGCGTCGGAAGGACAGGGAGCTATGGCTACACCTTC
-,TRBJ2-7,TRBV6-2/TRBV6-3,-,CAAVTALLEQYF,TGTGCAGCAGTTACCGCCCTTCTGGAGCAGTACTTC
-,TRBJ2-3,TRBV27,TRBD1,CASSSGTGMDTQYF,TGTGCCAGCAGCTCCGGGACAGGGATGGATACGCAGTATTTT
few,TRBJ2-3,TRBV2,TRBD2,CASGTGPSGGTDTQYF,TGTGCCAGCGGCACGGGGCCTAGCGGGGGCACAGATACGCAGTATTTT
few,TRBJ2-7,TRBV28,TRBD1,CASGLTQGATYEQYF,TGTGCCAGCGGACTAACACAGGGGGCTACGTACGAGCAGTACTTC
-,TRBJ2-7,TRBV4-3,-,CASSQDQIRGSSEQYF,TGCGCCAGCAGCCAAGATCAAATTCGGGGTAGCAGCGAGCAGTACTTC
-,TRBJ2-1,TRBV7-9,TRBD1,CASSLGEGTGANEQFF,TGTGCCAGCAGCTTAGGTGAGGGGACAGGGGCCAATGAGCAGTTCTTC
few,TRBJ1-2,TRBV3-1,-,CASSRGGVFCTF,TGTGCCAGCAGCCGCGGGGGCGTTTTCTGCACCTTC
-,TRBJ1-2,TRBV9,-,CASSPTSHGYTF,TGTGCCAGCAGCCCGACATCACACGGCTACACCTTC
-,TRBJ1-5,TRBV24-1,-,CATSDSHRPGGDQPQHF,TGTGCCACCAGTGATTCCCATCGACCTGGGGGTGATCAGCCCCAGCATTTT
-,TRBJ2-5,TRBV7-6,-,CASSLGFSGQETQYF,TGTGCCAGCAGCCTAGGGTTTAGCGGTCAAGAGACCCAGTACTTC